These T cell receptor beta chains were read from a single sample in a study of blood T cell repertoires in COVID-19. The assay was immunoSEQ multiplex PCR, and TCRdb's table has in-frame clones only and misses some. The sample records under 140,000 clones, less than 85% being singletons. The specimen was peripheral blood. The receptors derive from a woman older than 75 with acute or convalescent COVID-19. Each CDR3 is given with its conserved first and last residue. D genes are given only for firm matches. Clone size is not always given. Where it is, it says once, few, many or a class for expanded clones.

TGTGCCAGCAGCTTAGGCCTAGCAGGCGGCACAGATACGCAGTATTTT | CASSLGLAGGTDTQYF | TRBJ2-3 | . | . | 16 | TRBV11-3
TGTGCCAGCAGCCAGTTTTCCTTCTCCTACGAGCAGTACTTC | CASSQFSFSYEQYF | TRBJ2-7 | . | . | 14 | TRBV7-9
TGCGCCAGCAGCTTCGCGGACAGGGACAATGAGCAGTTCTTC | CASSFADRDNEQFF | TRBJ2-1 | TRBD1 | few | 14 | TRBV5-1
TGTGCCAGCGGTCGACTAGGGTCGCCCGGGGAGCTGTTTTTT | CASGRLGSPGELFF | TRBJ2-2 | . | . | 14 | TRBV4-2
TGTGCCAGCAGCCAAGGACTAGCCGGGTCCTACAATGAGCAGTTCTTC | CASSQGLAGSYNEQFF | TRBJ2-1 | TRBD2 | . | 16 | TRBV3-1/TRBV3-2
TGTGCCAGCAGTTACCACACCTTCAGCACAGATACGCAGTATTTT | CASSYHTFSTDTQYF | TRBJ2-3 | . | . | 15 | TRBV6-2/TRBV6-3
TGCGCCAGCAGCTTCACAGAGAACTATGGCTACACCTTC | CASSFTENYGYTF | TRBJ1-2 | . | . | 13 | TRBV5-1
TGTGCCAGCTCACCACGACATCCAGGGGTGAACACTGAAGCTTTCTTT | CASSPRHPGVNTEAFF | TRBJ1-1 | . | . | 16 | TRBV18
TGTGCCAGCATCAGGGCGGATCGGTTGGATGGCTACACCTTC | CASIRADRLDGYTF | TRBJ1-2 | . | . | 14 | TRBV10-3
TGTGCCAGCAGTCCAACCGGTTCACCCCTCCACTTT | CASSPTGSPLHF | TRBJ1-6 | . | . | 12 | TRBV6-5
TGTGCCAGCAGAGACAGGGGGATAGCGGGAGGGCCACTAGACACCGGGGAGCTGTTTTTT | CASRDRGIAGGPLDTGELFF | TRBJ2-2 | TRBD2 | few | 20 | TRBV6-4
TGTGCCAGCAGTCCGGGACAGGGCGGTGAAAAACTGTTTTTT | CASSPGQGGEKLFF | TRBJ1-4 | TRBD1 | . | 14 | TRBV6-5
TGCGCCAGCAGCCAAGATTATACGAGCGACAGGGCGTTCGACGAGCAGTACTTC | CASSQDYTSDRAFDEQYF | TRBJ2-7 | TRBD1 | once | 18 | TRBV4-1
TGTGCCAGCAGCCCTGCTAGCGGGAGGGGACCCACAGATACGCAGTATTTT | CASSPASGRGPTDTQYF | TRBJ2-3 | TRBD2 | . | 17 | TRBV5-4
TGTGCCAGCTCACCAGATCTCAATGAGATGTATGGCTACACCTTC | CASSPDLNEMYGYTF | TRBJ1-2 | . | . | 15 | TRBV18
TGTGCCAGCAGCCCTATAAGGGGATTGGCCTACAATGAGCAGTTCTTC | CASSPIRGLAYNEQFF | TRBJ2-1 | . | . | 16 | TRBV5-4
TGCGCCAGCAGCCAAGATCGGGTAGGGGGCGTTAATCAGCCCCAGCATTTT | CASSQDRVGGVNQPQHF | TRBJ1-5 | TRBD1 | few | 17 | TRBV4-3
TGTGCCAGCAGCTTCAGGACTAACCACAATGAGCAGTTCTTC | CASSFRTNHNEQFF | TRBJ2-1 | . | . | 14 | TRBV7-2
TGTGCCAGCTCACCGGGAAGCGGGAGCTTCAATGAGCAGTTCTTC | CASSPGSGSFNEQFF | TRBJ2-1 | TRBD2 | few | 15 | TRBV18
TGCAGCGTTGCCTTGCAGGGGGCTGGAAACACCATATATTTT | CSVALQGAGNTIYF | TRBJ1-3 | TRBD1 | . | 14 | TRBV29-1
TGCGCCAGCAATCTTGGAGAATCCGTCTATGGCTACACCTTC | CASNLGESVYGYTF | TRBJ1-2 | . | . | 14 | TRBV5-1
TGCGCCAGCAGCTACCAGGGGGAGAACACTGAAGCTTTCTTT | CASSYQGENTEAFF | TRBJ1-1 | TRBD1 | . | 14 | TRBV5-1
TGTGCCAGCAGCCTCGGACTAGCGGGAGGAGGAGATACGCAGTATTTT | CASSLGLAGGGDTQYF | TRBJ2-3 | TRBD2 | . | 16 | TRBV7-2
TGCGCCAGCAGCCAAGATGCCCGGACAGGGAATCAGCCCCAGCATTTT | CASSQDARTGNQPQHF | TRBJ1-5 | TRBD1 | few | 16 | TRBV4-3
TGTGCCAGCAGTTTAAAGACAGGGGGAATCGGGCCCCAGCATTTT | CASSLKTGGIGPQHF | TRBJ1-5 | TRBD1 | . | 15 | TRBV27
TGCGCCAGCAGCCAAACCCGGGACAGGGGAGAGACCCAGTACTTC | CASSQTRDRGETQYF | TRBJ2-5 | TRBD1 | . | 15 | TRBV4-3
TGTGCCAGCAGGCCTCTACAGGGGGTCCCCGAGGGGCCCCAGCATTTT | CASRPLQGVPEGPQHF | TRBJ1-5 | TRBD1 | . | 16 | TRBV27
TGTGCCTGGAATATAGCGGGAGCAGATACGCAGTATTTT | CAWNIAGADTQYF | TRBJ2-3 | TRBD2 | . | 13 | TRBV30
TGTGCCAGCAGGGCCTGGGCGGGGCGGGATGAGACCCAGTACTTC | CASRAWAGRDETQYF | TRBJ2-5 | . | . | 15 | TRBV6-5
TGTGCCAGCAGTTCGACAGGGGGCACTGAAGCTTTCTTT | CASSSTGGTEAFF | TRBJ1-1 | TRBD1 | . | 13 | TRBV6-6
TGCGCCAGCAGTCAATCCGCCCAGGGCATGAACACTGAAGCTTTCTTT | CASSQSAQGMNTEAFF | TRBJ1-1 | . | . | 16 | TRBV23-1
TGCGCCAGCAGCCAAGAAGGCAGGGGGCAGGGTCAGCCCCAGCATTTT | CASSQEGRGQGQPQHF | TRBJ1-5 | TRBD1 | . | 16 | TRBV4-1
TGTGCCAGCAGCTCCTCGGGGGAGCAGTACTTC | CASSSSGEQYF | TRBJ2-7 | . | . | 11 | TRBV7-2
TGTGCCAGCAGCTTGGGACAGGCGGGCGGCACTGAAGCTTTCTTT | CASSLGQAGGTEAFF | TRBJ1-1 | . | . | 15 | TRBV5-6
TGTGCCAGCACCTCAGGAAAAACCTTTTACGAGCAGTACTTC | CASTSGKTFYEQYF | TRBJ2-7 | . | . | 14 | TRBV6-1
TGTGCCTGGAGGGGCTTTCCGGGGACTGAAGCTTTCTTT | CAWRGFPGTEAFF | TRBJ1-1 | . | . | 13 | TRBV30
TGTGCCAGCAGTTTCCGGGGAACTCAAGAGACCCAGTACTTC | CASSFRGTQETQYF | TRBJ2-5 | . | few | 14 | TRBV28
TGTGCCAGCAGCGACAGGGGAAACTATGGCTACACCTTC | CASSDRGNYGYTF | TRBJ1-2 | TRBD1 | few | 13 | TRBV5-5
TGCGCCAGCAGCTCCAGGGTCGCCTACAATGAGCAGTTCTTC | CASSSRVAYNEQFF | TRBJ2-1 | . | . | 14 | TRBV5-1
TGTGCCAGTAGTATACTGACTAGCGGGAGGCTCTTCACAGATACGCAGTATTTT | CASSILTSGRLFTDTQYF | TRBJ2-3 | TRBD2 | once | 18 | TRBV19
TGTGCCAGCAGCCAAGAAAACAGGGGGTTCGCAGATACGCAGTATTTT | CASSQENRGFADTQYF | TRBJ2-3 | TRBD1 | once | 16 | TRBV4-2
TGTGCCAGCAGCCAAGACGCGTTTCTAGCCAAAAACATTCAGTACTTC | CASSQDAFLAKNIQYF | TRBJ2-4 | . | . | 16 | TRBV4-2
TGTGCCAGCAGCGCCAGCGGGGGGTCCTACAATGAGCAGTTCTTC | CASSASGGSYNEQFF | TRBJ2-1 | TRBD2 | . | 15 | TRBV7-2
TGTGCCAGCAGCTTTGCGGAGTCCAATCAGCCCCAGCATTTT | CASSFAESNQPQHF | TRBJ1-5 | . | . | 14 | TRBV12-1
TGCGCCAGCAGCTTACAGGCTAACTATGGCTACACCTTC | CASSLQANYGYTF | TRBJ1-2 | . | . | 13 | TRBV5-1
TGTGCCACCAGCCCAGCGGAGGGGCCAGATACGCAGTATTTT | CATSPAEGPDTQYF | TRBJ2-3 | . | once | 14 | TRBV24-1
TGTGCCAGCAGTGATGGCGGGGTTGGAGAGACCCAGTACTTC | CASSDGGVGETQYF | TRBJ2-5 | . | few | 14 | TRBV6-1
TGTGCCAGCAGCGGGACAGGGTTAACCAGATCACCCCTCCACTTT | CASSGTGLTRSPLHF | TRBJ1-6 | TRBD1 | . | 15 | TRBV27
TGTGCCAGCAGTGAATGGACAGGGGAGGGGAGAGAGACCCAGTACTTC | CASSEWTGEGRETQYF | TRBJ2-5 | TRBD1 | . | 16 | TRBV6-1
TGTGCCAGCAGCCGCACCTACCGGGACAGGGAATCGGGAACGACTGAAGCTTTCTTT | CASSRTYRDRESGTTEAFF | TRBJ1-1 | TRBD1 | . | 19 | TRBV7-8